This note documents a single T cell receptor (beta chain) sequence. This CDR3 region has 15 residues. Germline V gives CDR1 MNHEY, CDR2 SVGAGI. Trimming took 2 bases from V and 3 from J, leaving 12 bases between them. This entry comes from a study of cytomegalovirus exposure and HLA in healthy donors. PCR primers comprised 60 Vbeta and 13 Jbeta primers. Assay: immunoSEQ multiplex PCR; the TCRdb copy retains only in-frame clones and omits some. The data show about 100,000 clones, around 73% seen once. Sequencing was performed on PBMCs. This sequence was found in a woman in her thirties or forties in good health and CMV-seronegative. This chain links TRBV6-5 with TRBJ2-3, with a tentative D call TRBD2 (7 bases). The CDR3 DNA follows: TGTGCCAGCAGTTACGGGGGGGGCGGGACAGATACGCAGTATTTT. This translates into CASSYGGGGTDTQYF.